This is a list of T cell receptor beta chains from one sample in a study of shared clonotypes between healthy human individuals. Assay: immunoSEQ multiplex PCR; the TCRdb copy retains only in-frame clones and omits some. The sample records 450,000 to 700,000 clones, about 95% being singletons. The specimen was naive CD8+ T cells sorted from blood. These TCRs come from a woman under 40 in good health. Each CDR3 is given with its conserved first and last residue. Fields, in order: V gene, clone size, CDR3 length, D gene, J gene, CDR3 protein, CDR3 DNA. The D gene is left open where the match is weak. Part of the rows lack a size; the others show once, few, many or a class for expanded clones.

TRBV5-6	NA	15	NA	TRBJ2-7	CASTLGGRHPYEQYF	TGTGCCAGCACCTTGGGGGGGCGACATCCCTACGAGCAGTACTTC
TRBV13	NA	14	NA	TRBJ2-2	CASSLGWANGELFF	TGTGCCAGCAGCTTAGGCTGGGCTAACGGGGAGCTGTTTTTT
TRBV28	NA	14	NA	TRBJ2-2	CASNLQGNTGELFF	TGTGCCAGCAACCTACAGGGGAACACCGGGGAGCTGTTTTTT
TRBV7-9	once	12	NA	TRBJ2-7	CASSPFPGEQYF	TGTGCCAGCAGCCCCTTCCCGGGCGAGCAGTACTTC
TRBV6-5	NA	13	NA	TRBJ1-1	CASSYLGETEAFF	TGTGCCAGCAGTTACTTGGGGGAGACTGAAGCTTTCTTT
TRBV28	NA	14	NA	TRBJ2-7	CASSSRLLSYEQYF	TGTGCCAGCAGTTCAAGGCTTCTCTCCTACGAGCAGTACTTC
TRBV19	NA	14	NA	TRBJ2-7	CASSTSRDLDEQYF	TGTGCCAGTAGTACCTCCAGGGACCTGGACGAGCAGTACTTC
TRBV4-1	few	14	NA	TRBJ1-5	CASSQGTGIQPQHF	TGCGCCAGCAGCCAGGGTACAGGGATTCAGCCCCAGCATTTT
TRBV7-9	once	13	NA	TRBJ2-5	CASSLGQQETQYF	TGTGCCAGCAGCTTAGGACAGCAAGAGACCCAGTACTTC
TRBV29-1	NA	15	NA	TRBJ2-7	CSVGGAAANYYEQYF	TGCAGCGTTGGGGGAGCCGCAGCCAACTACTACGAGCAGTACTTC
TRBV9	NA	16	TRBD1	TRBJ2-1	CASSVDARQGRREQFF	TGTGCCAGCAGCGTAGATGCGAGACAGGGACGGCGTGAGCAGTTCTTC
TRBV28	NA	16	NA	TRBJ1-4	CASSLGGGRPNEKLFF	TGTGCCAGCAGTTTAGGGGGTGGAAGACCTAATGAAAAACTGTTTTTT
TRBV28	NA	14	NA	TRBJ2-7	CASSHRDWYYEQYF	TGTGCCAGCAGCCACCGGGACTGGTACTACGAGCAGTACTTC
TRBV28	NA	14	TRBD2	TRBJ2-3	CASRPGTITDTQYF	TGTGCCAGCAGACCCGGGACTATCACAGATACGCAGTATTTT
TRBV5-4	NA	12	NA	TRBJ1-1	CASSSFETEAFF	TGTGCCAGCAGTTCCTTTGAGACTGAAGCTTTCTTT
TRBV27	NA	14	NA	TRBJ2-7	CASSLSAGAYEQYF	TGTGCCAGCAGTTTATCGGCCGGAGCCTACGAGCAGTACTTC
TRBV7-2	NA	17	NA	TRBJ1-1	CASSYWAGHELDTEAFF	TGTGCCAGCAGCTATTGGGCAGGACATGAACTTGATACTGAAGCTTTCTTT
TRBV6-5	once	14	NA	TRBJ1-2	CASSLTRINYGYTF	TGTGCCAGCAGCCTAACCCGGATTAACTATGGCTACACCTTC
TRBV6-4	NA	15	TRBD2	TRBJ2-7	CASNRVAGGPHEQYF	TGTGCCAGCAATCGTGTGGCGGGAGGGCCCCACGAGCAGTACTTC
TRBV18	NA	17	NA	TRBJ1-3	CASSPVKGRSSGNTIYF	TGTGCCAGCTCCCCCGTCAAGGGGAGAAGCTCTGGAAACACCATATATTTT